This record concerns one T cell receptor (beta chain) sequence. Its antigen specificity is not known. Base qualities are not at hand, and no much larger clone is one base apart. Its CDR3 holds 15 amino acids, cysteine through phenylalanine. The retained sequence is limited to the CDR3, 45 bases, with the frame set at the first base. V gives up 5 bases and J gives up 5 bases, and the segment between their germline ends measures 18 bases. The germline V gene supplies CDR1 ENHRY and CDR2 SYGVKD. The data were obtained in a study of cytomegalovirus exposure and HLA in healthy donors (dated by TCRdb to 2016 to 2017). The study in broad terms: An earlier analysis of some 600 of the donors reported about 260 Gb of sequence data and around 110 million unique TCR beta sequences obtained from 150 million to 200 million T cells. To study patterns of TCR occurrence, a later analysis re-analyzed previously published TCR beta repertoires from around 700 donors and added high-resolution HLA genotyping. An earlier analysis of 500 to 650 of the donors applied high-throughput TCR beta sequencing to assess whether each TCR beta V gene segment acted as functional or pseudogenic. On average, 235,054 unique TCR beta nucleotide sequences were sequenced per donor among about 400 genotyped donors of the cohort, with roughly 18% of those sequences being non-productive. All discovery cohort repertoires had been generated using a single sequencing platform. Of the roughly 400 genotyped donors, over 80% were placed in the genetic ancestry cluster associated with self-reported Caucasian donors. To predict cytomegalovirus infection status, the study brought together high-throughput TCR immunosequencing, statistical association of individual TCRs with disease status, and machine learning. A later genetic analysis used genome-wide SNP genotypes for about three fifths of the roughly 700 donors, treating that subset as a discovery cohort. Along with the roughly 710-subject first cohort, a separate validation cohort of over 90 different subjects was used. Typing coverage varied by locus: about 629-630 donors for A, B, C, DRB1 and DQB1; around 560 for DQA1; approximately 570 for DPA1; some 470 for DPB1. Donor age, sex, ethnicity and CMV serostatus were collected together with the repertoire data. An early release that covered about 600 HLA-typed donors contained approximately 290 gigabases of sequencing data and 75 million to 100 million unique TCR sequences. Both class I and class II loci were covered by HLA typing, at four-digit resolution. The study used immunosequencing to profile the T cell repertoires of around 600 subjects and linked those repertoires to cytomegalovirus serostatus. The study aimed to test whether cataloging public T cell receptors could reveal signatures of past pathogen exposure. The later analysis used no new phenotypic data to find candidate immune exposures, relying instead on TCR beta sequences and their occurrence across donors. About 5 DR-DQ haplotypes were handled as single units for association and clustering, since linkage in the cohort was strong.

The study at large found these results: A total of 150 or so TCR beta chains were listed by the study as associated with cytomegalovirus. HLA typing was unavailable for some donors at each locus, so association tests used only the typed subset. In an earlier analysis of some 500 of the donors, most TCR beta V segments were observed in productive rearrangements about 90% or about 30% of the time, broadly matching IMGT annotations. A further reported finding was that TCR beta sequences accurately predicted the HLA-A and HLA-B alleles for most subjects in the first cohort. The earlier analysis of 587 of the donors excluded 15 to 20 rarely observed V segments, including chromosome 9 orphons, because counts were too low. A cluster of highly shared sequence variants was judged likely to represent a technical artifact of the sequencing pipeline. Specific HLA alleles were associated with 15,000 to 20,000 TCR beta sequences at a false discovery rate of 0.05 in a later analysis. Only TCR beta chains were sequenced in this cohort, and the absence of alpha or paired-chain data limited detectable features. An association between a missense DCLRE1C variant and V-gene and J-gene trimming of TCR beta chains was found in a later genetic analysis and replicated in an independent cohort. The classifier was reported to diagnose cytomegalovirus status with high specificity and sensitivity in both the original cohort and the validation cohort. In a later analysis, HLA-associated TCR beta chains were found to be more clonally expanded and to have lower generation probabilities than equally common non-associated chains. In a later analysis, the rate of TCR association differed among HLA loci, with DRB1 alleles having the most associated TCRs and HLA-C alleles having the fewest. Some IMGT-functional V segments, including TRBV6-2 and TRBV6-3, could not be distinguished by the 87-base-pair reads and were therefore excluded. Linkage disequilibrium might explain the correlated functional status among segregating V segments, but an unknown experimental factor could not be ruled out. Several of the top co-occurrence clusters appeared to be linked to parvovirus B19, influenza, CMV and Epstein-Barr virus, according to a later analysis. A later genetic analysis reported fewer N-insertions in productive TCRs among donors in an Asian-associated ancestry cluster than the roughly 650-donor mean. When HLA alleles, especially DR and DQ, strongly co-occurred, attributing TCR associations to individual alleles was difficult. Roughly uniform sequencing depth across donors was assumed in presence/absence analyses, although this assumption may not hold. Three of the identified cytomegalovirus-associated TCR beta chains were confirmed in vitro to be specific for cytomegalovirus antigens. The authors suggested that the approach could potentially be generalized to other disease states and immunological phenotypes. According to a later analysis, most CMV-associated TCR beta chains appeared to be HLA-restricted, and the HLA associations seemed to be driven largely by CMV exposure. The only immune exposure information available for the cohort was CMV serostatus. While some public TCRs were present in many individuals, most TCR sequences turned up only very rarely across donors.

Libraries were prepared through the immunoSEQ multiplex PCR assay. For the multiplex PCR, a mixture combining 60 forward primers for TCR Vbeta segments and 13 reverse primers for TCR Jbeta segments was used. Amplification of the CDR3 region of rearranged TCR beta genes was performed with a multiplex PCR assay on genomic DNA. The Illumina HiSeq System was used to sequence the amplified TCR beta libraries as 87-base-pair reads. The paper's data handling went like this. Across the roughly 640 repertoires, a later analysis counted 78 million or so unique TCR beta chains, roughly 11 million of which were shared by at least two donors. A nearest-neighbor algorithm error-corrected the raw reads and collapsed the reads into unique sequences, merging closely related sequences to remove PCR and sequencing errors. To assign V, D and J gene segments, CDR3 sequences were aligned to IMGT reference sequences. Each retained sequence needed at least a six-nucleotide match to both a V gene segment and a J gene segment. Rearrangements were called productive when the CDR3 lacked stop codons and stayed in frame with V and J; all others were non-productive. CDR3 was defined according to IMGT convention as the region running from the second conserved V-encoded cysteine to the conserved J-encoded phenylalanine. Sequences without an unambiguous match to a single V gene segment were excluded from the earlier analysis of 587 of the donors. An earlier analysis of fewer than 650 of the donors classified V segments as functional when productive rearrangements were above 56.7% and as segregating when the standard deviation between donors was above 5%. A statistical classification framework was developed to diagnose cytomegalovirus status using the catalog of TCR beta chain sequences. In a later analysis, V and J genes were assigned by comparing TCR nucleotide sequences against IMGT/GENE-DB human TR gene sequences. Using the TCRdist pipeline, a later analysis assigned CDR3 sequences along with most-parsimonious VDJ recombination scenarios. In a later analysis, each TCR beta chain was defined by its CDR3 amino acid sequence together with its V-gene family, and reads lacking a unique V-gene family were excluded. To address suspected cross-contamination and a sequencing artifact, a later analysis removed a few hundred highly shared, low-generation-probability nucleotide sequences. In a later analysis, a clonal expansion index was calculated for each public chain from normalized within-repertoire ranks of inferred template counts. A later analysis computed generation probabilities with a VDJ recombination model fitted to out-of-frame rearrangements, and checked the results against IGoR. Hypergeometric tests were used in a later analysis to score TCR-TCR, TCR-HLA and TCR-CMV co-occurrence, with a repertoire-size bias correction applied to the TCR pairs. False discovery rates were estimated in a later analysis by permuting HLA or CMV assignments 20 times. In a later analysis, co-occurring TCRs were grouped using DBSCAN, and TCRdist sequence similarity was added for clustering within HLA-allele-positive subsets. Co-occurrence clustering excluded repertoires with fewer than 30,000 or more than 120,000 public chains, plus five with anomalous nucleotide sharing. The source is immuneACCESS, and TCRdb retained only in-frame sequences with V and J called. Part of the clones is not carried over; for the studies checked, unresolved V genes explain less than half of this, and the remainder is unexplained. V and J calls plus clone size are reproduced from that table; the DNA served to infer D and trimming. This sample gives 160,000 or so clones in total; about four fifths of them show up just once. The top ten clones comprise around 1% of the sample.

The cohort was made up of hundreds of healthy bone marrow donors. At the time of sampling, every cohort member was nominally healthy, though immune exposures that went unrecorded were likely present. The donor tested CMV seronegative and was one of the 352 seronegative cohort members. A peripheral blood sample was provided by each donor, and peripheral blood mononuclear cells were used for TCR beta sequencing. Genomic DNA was extracted from the blood cell samples with the Qiagen DNeasy Blood Extraction Kit. The chain was built from TRBV10-3 and TRBJ1-1; TRBD1 is perhaps the D gene, given 6 matching bases. The sequencing input was PBMCs. The clonotype originates from a man aged 30 to 45 in good health and CMV-seronegative. In nucleotide form, the sequence is TGTGCCATCAGTCCGCTTTTACAGGGTGGAACTGAAGCTTTCTTT. It codes for CAISPLLQGGTEAFF.